The clone carrying this TCR beta chain was seen ten or more times. Carrying unique molecular identifiers, the cDNA also gained a universal primer site through template switching. A single record per CDR3 protein comes from TCRdb applying MiXCR to the 5' RACE reads. The data show approximately 670,000 distinct CDR3 sequences, with over 5% seen just once and approximately 1.6% held by the top ten. This record belongs to a study of identical twins. This CDR3 is built from 15 residues. V lost 4 bases, J lost 3 bases, and 5 bases stayed unmatched. CDR1 SGHRS and CDR2 YFSETQ come from the germline V gene. The clonotype comes from a man between 18 and 35 years old in good health. This rearrangement joins TRBV5-1 to TRBJ1-2; TRBD1 aligns across 11 bases. Sequenced sample: naive T cells sorted from blood. The CDR3 reads CASSGGTGGDYGYTF. CDR3 DNA sequence: TGCGCCAGCAGCGGCGGGACAGGGGGAGACTATGGCTACACCTTC.